This T cell receptor beta chain is from a study of shared clonotypes between healthy human individuals. Sequenced by immunoSEQ multiplex PCR; TCRdb stores in-frame clones only, minus some. The sample shows 2.5 million or so clones, about 92% of them seen only once. The sequenced sample was naive CD4+ T cells sorted from blood. Subset reported: CD45RA+ positively selected. The receptor's source is a man younger than 30 in good health.

The CDR3 is CAGLQSGFRYTDTQYF. The DNA for the CDR3 is TGTGCCGGACTCCAATCGGGTTTTAGGTACACAGATACGCAGTATTTT. The chain uses TRBV28 and TRBJ2-3; weak D call: TRBD2 (5 bases). This CDR3 comprises 16 residues. The V and J ends lost 11 bases and 2 bases respectively, with 23 bases between them. CDR1 is MDHEN and CDR2 is SYDVKM in the germline V gene. The full variable domain, completed using reference TRBV28 and TRBJ2-3, is DVKVTQSSRYLVKRTGEKVFLECVQDMDHENMFWYRQDPGLGLRLIYFSYDVKMKEKGDIPEGYSVSREKKERFSLILESASTNQTSMYLCAGLQSGFRYTDTQYFGPGTRLTVL.